The rows below give T cell receptor beta chains drawn from one sample of a study of blood T cell repertoires in COVID-19. The repertoire was sequenced with immunoSEQ multiplex PCR; TCRdb's copy has only in-frame clones and lacks some. This repertoire shows about 150,000 clones, over 70% found once; its top ten account for 44%. Source material: peripheral blood. These receptors all come from a human donor in a cohort sampled during active COVID-19. CDR3s include the opening cysteine and the closing phenylalanine or tryptophan. A D gene is named only where the DNA matches it firmly. Some rows mark clone size as missing; the rest say once, few, many or name a class of expanded clone.

.	TRBV6-2/TRBV6-3	TRBJ2-5	12	.	CASSGRGETQYF	TGTGCCAGCAGTGGCAGGGGAGAGACCCAGTACTTC
.	TRBV29-1	TRBJ1-2	13	TRBD1	CSVEVGTDYGYTF	TGCAGCGTTGAAGTTGGGACAGACTATGGCTACACCTTC
once	TRBV3-1/TRBV3-2	TRBJ2-1	15	TRBD1	CASSSQGPAYNEQFF	TGTGCCAGCAGCTCACAGGGGCCTGCCTACAATGAGCAGTTCTTC
once	TRBV23-1	TRBJ1-1	16	TRBD1	CASSQWRGGAPTEAFF	TGCGCCAGCAGTCAATGGAGAGGGGGCGCCCCCACTGAAGCTTTCTTT
.	TRBV9	TRBJ2-7	15	TRBD1	CASSPRTGADYEQYF	TGTGCCAGCAGCCCCCGCACAGGGGCCGACTACGAGCAGTACTTC
few	TRBV11-3	TRBJ2-5	14	TRBD1	CASSWDREGETQYF	TGTGCCAGCAGCTGGGACAGGGAGGGCGAGACCCAGTACTTC
.	TRBV2	TRBJ2-7	14	TRBD1	CASSVQGAKYEQYF	TGTGCCAGCAGTGTACAGGGGGCGAAGTACGAGCAGTACTTC
few	TRBV6-5	TRBJ2-1	15	.	CASSLTGSTYNEQFF	TGTGCCAGCAGCCTCACAGGGTCTACCTACAATGAGCAGTTCTTC
.	TRBV5-8	TRBJ2-5	13	.	CASSKQGRETQYF	TGTGCCAGCAGCAAACAGGGGAGGGAGACCCAGTACTTC
once	TRBV2	TRBJ1-1	15	TRBD1	CASSEGTGQNTEAFF	TGTGCCAGCAGTGAGGGGACAGGGCAGAACACTGAAGCTTTCTTT
.	TRBV6-6	TRBJ2-7	16	TRBD2	CASSYSETSGAYEQYF	TGTGCCAGCAGTTACTCGGAGACTAGCGGTGCCTACGAGCAGTACTTC
.	TRBV30	TRBJ1-4	13	.	CAWSRETREKLFF	TGTGCCTGGAGTCGCGAGACTAGGGAAAAACTGTTTTTT
.	TRBV7-2	TRBJ1-2	14	TRBD1	CASSHRGRPDGYTF	TGTGCCAGCAGCCACAGGGGGCGCCCGGATGGCTACACCTTC
.	TRBV28	TRBJ1-2	17	TRBD1	CASSSPGTGGTSYGYTF	TGTGCCAGCTCAAGTCCCGGGACAGGGGGCACTAGTTATGGCTACACCTTC
.	TRBV12-5	TRBJ1-2	17	TRBD1	CASGLVPGQGARGGYTF	TGTGCTAGTGGTTTGGTACCGGGACAGGGGGCGCGAGGTGGCTACACCTTC
.	TRBV4-1	TRBJ2-4	14	TRBD1	CASSQSTGVNIQYF	TGCGCCAGCAGCCAAAGTACAGGGGTTAACATTCAGTACTTC